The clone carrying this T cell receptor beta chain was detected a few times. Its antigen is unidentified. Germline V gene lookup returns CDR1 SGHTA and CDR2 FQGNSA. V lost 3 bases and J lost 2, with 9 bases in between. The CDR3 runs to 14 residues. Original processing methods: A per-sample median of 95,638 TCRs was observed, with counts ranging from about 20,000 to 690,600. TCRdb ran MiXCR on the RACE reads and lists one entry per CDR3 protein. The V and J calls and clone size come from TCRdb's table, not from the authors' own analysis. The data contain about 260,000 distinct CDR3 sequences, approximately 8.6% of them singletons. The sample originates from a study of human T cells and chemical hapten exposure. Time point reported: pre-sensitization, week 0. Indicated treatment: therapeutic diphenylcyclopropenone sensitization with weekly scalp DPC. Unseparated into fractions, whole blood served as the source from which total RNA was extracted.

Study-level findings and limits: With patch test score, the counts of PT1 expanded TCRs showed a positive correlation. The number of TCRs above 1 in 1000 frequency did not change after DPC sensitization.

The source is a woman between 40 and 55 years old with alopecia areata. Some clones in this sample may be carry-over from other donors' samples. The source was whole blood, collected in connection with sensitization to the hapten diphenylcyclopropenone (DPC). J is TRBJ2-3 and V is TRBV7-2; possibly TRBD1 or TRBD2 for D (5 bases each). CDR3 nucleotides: TGTGCCAGCAGCTTCGGGACGACCACAGATACGCAGTATTTT. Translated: CASSFGTTTDTQYF.